The 12 T cell receptor beta chains below all came from one sample that was sequenced in a study of blood T cell repertoires in COVID-19. The data were produced by immunoSEQ multiplex PCR, yet TCRdb's version contains in-frame clones alone and is incomplete. The data contain 300,000 to 400,000 clones, almost 90% of them singletons. Sequencing input: peripheral blood. All receptors come from a woman aged 25 to 45 with COVID-19, enrolled during active disease.

The chain uses TRBV18 and TRBJ1-3; 7 bases map to TRBD1. Germline V lookup: CDR1 KGHSH, CDR2 LQKENI. V lost 3 bases, J lost 4 bases, and 3 bases stayed unmatched. The CDR3 consists of 14 residues. The CDR3 loop is CASSPTGAGNTIYF. The CDR3 DNA reads as TGTGCCAGCTCACCTACAGGGGCCGGAAACACCATATATTTT. The full variable domain, rest sourced from reference TRBV18 and TRBJ1-3, is NAGVMQNPRHLVRRRGQEARLRCSPMKGHSHVYWYRQLPEEGLKFMVYLQKENIIDESGMPKERFSAEFPKEGPSILRIQQVVRGDSAAYFCASSPTGAGNTIYFGEGSWLTVV.

The chain couples TRBV28 to TRBJ2-1, with 7 bases aligning to TRBD2. The CDR3 runs to 16 residues. V shed 5 bases and J 1 base; nucleotides not matched to a gene: 8. The germline V gene has CDR1 MDHEN and CDR2 SYDVKM. CDR3 sequence reads: CASSPGGGWSYNEQFF. The CDR3 DNA reads as TGTGCCAGCAGTCCTGGGGGGGGTTGGTCCTACAATGAGCAGTTCTTC.

The V call is TRBV30, the J call TRBJ2-5; D remains ambiguous. V was clipped by 2 bases and J by 1 base, with 8 bases between them. The CDR3 length is 13 residues. Germline lookup yields CDR1 GTSNPN and CDR2 SVGIG (reference sequence). For the CDR3, the DNA is TGTGCCTGGAGTAAAAGAGCCCAAGAGACCCAGTACTTC. Amino acid sequence: CAWSKRAQETQYF.

The chain employs TRBV18 and TRBJ1-1, with a tentative D call TRBD1 (5 bases). The V gene's germline CDR1 is KGHSH and CDR2 LQKENI. The CDR3 loop spans 12 amino acids. Between the trimmed V and J ends, which lost 10 bases and 4 bases, there was a span of 13 bases. CDR3 coding DNA: TGTGCCACCAAGGCGGGGGGCACTGAAGCTTTCTTT. Protein product: CATKAGGTEAFF.

The V call is TRBV11-2, the J call TRBJ2-2, with D perhaps TRBD2 (5 bases). Between the trimmed V and J ends, which lost 1 base and 6 bases, there was a span of 6 bases. Germline values: CDR1 SGHAT, CDR2 FQNNGV. The CDR3 covers 13 residues. CDR3: CASSLGGAGELFF. CDR3 nucleotide sequence: TGTGCCAGCAGCTTAGGGGGAGCCGGGGAGCTGTTTTTT.

This sequence joins TRBV5-1 and TRBJ1-1; no firm D call. Trimming took 4 bases from V and 0 from J, leaving 7 bases between them. Looked up from germline, CDR1 is SGHRS and CDR2 is YFSETQ. The CDR3 is 13 residues long. CDR3 sequence: CASSTTLNTEAFF. DNA for the CDR3: TGCGCCAGCAGCACAACCCTGAACACTGAAGCTTTCTTT.

This chain uses TRBV28 with TRBJ1-6; maybe TRBD1 (6 bases). Germline CDR1 MDHEN, CDR2 SYDVKM. CDR3 length equals 14 residues. V was pared by 6 bases and J by 4 bases, with 10 bases between. The CDR3 here is CASRGQLYNSPLHF. CDR3 DNA sequence: TGTGCCAGCAGAGGACAGCTTTATAATTCACCCCTCCACTTT.

The V gene is TRBV2, the J gene TRBJ1-1; D gene ambiguous. Germline CDR1 SNHLY, CDR2 FYNNEI. V was shortened by 0 bases and J by 7 bases, with 9 bases between the two germline ends. The CDR3 is 13 residues long. In nucleotides, the CDR3 is TGTGCCAGCAGTGAAGCTCTCTACCTTGAAGCTTTCTTT. Translated: CASSEALYLEAFF. The complete variable domain, with remaining parts taken from reference TRBV2 and TRBJ1-1, reads EPEVTQTPSHQVTQMGQEVILRCVPISNHLYFYWYRQILGQKVEFLVSFYNNEISEKSEIFDDQFSVERPDGSNFTLKIRSTKLEDSAMYFCASSEALYLEAFFGQGTRLTVV.

The CDR3 region is CASSILAGGQETQYF. Here the CDR3 DNA reads TGTGCCAGTAGTATTCTAGCGGGGGGCCAAGAGACCCAGTACTTC. V usage is TRBV19 and J usage is TRBJ2-5; 11 bases map to TRBD2. Germline CDR1 and CDR2: LNHDA and SQIVND (reference sequence). V lost 3 bases to trimming and J lost 1 base; unmatched junction nucleotides: 1. This CDR3 region has 15 residues.

This clone turned up a few times. The chain employs TRBV2 and TRBJ1-4; D remains ambiguous. CDR1 is SNHLY and CDR2 is FYNNEI in the germline V gene. The CDR3 is made up of 13 amino acids. Trimming stripped 4 bases from V and 5 bases from J, with 8 bases between. CDR3 in DNA: TGTGCCAGCAGTGTGGCCAGAAATGAAAAACTGTTTTTT. This codes for CASSVARNEKLFF.

The chain employs TRBV14 and TRBJ2-7, with 10 bases lining up with TRBD1. This CDR3 comprises 13 residues. Germline assignment: CDR1 SGHDN and CDR2 FVKESK. The trim removed 5 bases at V and 6 bases at J, leaving 4 bases unmatched. DNA for the CDR3: TGTGCCAGCAGCTATGGGACAGGGGCCGAGCAGTACTTC. This codes for CASSYGTGAEQYF.

Worth noting for this clone: One junction end disagrees with the germline gene, perhaps due to a read error. This sequence joins TRBV6-2 or TRBV6-3 and TRBJ1-2; 12 bases are shared with TRBD1. CDR3 length: 14 residues. Germline lookup yields CDR1 MNHEY and CDR2 SVGEGT. This CDR3 reads CASSNSGTGGGYTF. The CDR3 coding sequence is TGTGCCAGCAGTAACTCTGGGACAGGGGGCGGCTACACCTTC.